The present T cell receptor (beta chain) was sequenced within a study of T cell repertoires in cytomegalovirus infection. Study in general: Through public TCR beta signatures, both CMV infection and matching HLA type were indicated.

After removal of 3 bases from V and 0 bases from J, the junction contained 5 bases not matched to a gene. Germline V gene sequence: CDR1 SGHTA, CDR2 FQGTGA. The CDR3 spans 16 residues. As to this clonotype: Its antigen is currently unknown.

One entry per CDR3 protein, called by TCRdb with MiXCR from the reads. The sample yields roughly 160,000 distinct CDR3 sequences, 20% to 25% seen once. The source was CD8+ T cells from cultured PBMCs, collected from culture after CMV antigen stimulation. The receptor was derived from a human donor in good health (CMV status not recorded). Some clones in this sample may be carry-over from other donors' samples. The rearrangement uses TRBV7-3 and TRBJ1-1; TRBD1 matches 9 bases. CDR3 nucleotide sequence: TGTGCCAGCAGCTTTACAGGGGGCCGAATGAACACTGAAGCTTTCTTT. This gives the protein CASSFTGGRMNTEAFF.